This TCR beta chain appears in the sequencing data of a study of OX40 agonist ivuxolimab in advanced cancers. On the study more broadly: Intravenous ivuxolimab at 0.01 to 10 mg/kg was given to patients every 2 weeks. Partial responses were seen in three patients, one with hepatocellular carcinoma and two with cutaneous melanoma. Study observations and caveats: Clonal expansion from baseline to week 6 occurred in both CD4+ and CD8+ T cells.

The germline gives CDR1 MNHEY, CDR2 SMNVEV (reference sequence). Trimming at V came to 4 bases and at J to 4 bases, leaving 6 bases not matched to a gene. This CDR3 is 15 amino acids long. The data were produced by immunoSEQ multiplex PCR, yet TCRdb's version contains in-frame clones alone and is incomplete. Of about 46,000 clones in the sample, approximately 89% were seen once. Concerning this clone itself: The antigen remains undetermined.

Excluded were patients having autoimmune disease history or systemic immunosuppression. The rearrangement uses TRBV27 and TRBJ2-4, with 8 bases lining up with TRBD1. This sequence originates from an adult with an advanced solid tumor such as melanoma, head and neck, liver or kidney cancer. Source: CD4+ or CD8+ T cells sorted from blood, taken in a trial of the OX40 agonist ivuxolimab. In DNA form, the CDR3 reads TGTGCCAGCAGTTCAGGGGGCGATTGGAAAAACATTCAGTACTTC. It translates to CASSSGGDWKNIQYF.